This record concerns one T cell receptor beta chain sequence. The source of the sample is a study of blood T cell repertoires in COVID-19. This CDR3 is built from 13 residues. V lost 4 bases and J lost 2, with 9 bases in between. The germline CDR1 and CDR2 sequences are MNHEY and SVGAGI. Using immunoSEQ multiplex PCR, the repertoire was profiled, and TCRdb retains in-frame clones only, with some absent. The sample lists hundreds of thousands of clones; approximately 81% were seen once. Membership in each cohort depended on participant-reported clinical history. The chain couples TRBV6-5 to TRBJ2-7; D gene unclear. The material sequenced was PBMCs or T cells enriched from blood (not recorded which). This TCR was sampled from a woman aged 25 to 45 who had been exposed to COVID-19. CDR3 DNA: TGTGCCAGCAGTTCTAGTTTAACCTACGAGCAGTACTTC. Amino acids: CASSSSLTYEQYF.